This T cell receptor (beta chain) was recorded in a study of beta chain features in type 1 diabetes. Points from the study as a whole: All four CD4+ subsets of Type 1 diabetes patients contained TCRB CDR3s that were moderately but significantly shorter. PCR, the amplification step, might favor shorter templates, equally in patients and controls. Overrepresentation of cells with high TCR expression could result from cDNA sequencing.

The CDR3 is 11 residues long. The authors reverse transcribed all of the isolated RNA, so sequencing captured expressed TCRB transcripts. Clones were read by immunoSEQ multiplex PCR, and TCRdb kept only the in-frame ones, dropping some. This sample has about 650,000 clones, with roughly 12% found just once. This clone turned up a few times. Its specificity is unknown. The specimen was naive CD4+ T cells from blood. The chain is built from TRBV1 and TRBJ2-1. TRBV1 represents a pseudogene. The receptor's source is a man younger than 40 with type 1 diabetes. Here the CDR3 reads CTSSRHNEQFF. CDR3 in DNA: TGCACCAGCAGCCGCCACAATGAGCAGTTCTTC.